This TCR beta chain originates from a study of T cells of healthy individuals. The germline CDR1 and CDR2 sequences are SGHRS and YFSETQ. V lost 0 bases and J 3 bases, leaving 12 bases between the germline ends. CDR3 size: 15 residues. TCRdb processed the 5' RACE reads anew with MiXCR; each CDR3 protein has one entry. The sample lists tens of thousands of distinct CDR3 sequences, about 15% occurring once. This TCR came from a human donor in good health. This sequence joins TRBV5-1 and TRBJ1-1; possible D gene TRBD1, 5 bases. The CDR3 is CASSLDLQGYTEAFF. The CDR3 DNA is TGCGCCAGCAGCTTGGACTTGCAGGGTTACACTGAAGCTTTCTTT.